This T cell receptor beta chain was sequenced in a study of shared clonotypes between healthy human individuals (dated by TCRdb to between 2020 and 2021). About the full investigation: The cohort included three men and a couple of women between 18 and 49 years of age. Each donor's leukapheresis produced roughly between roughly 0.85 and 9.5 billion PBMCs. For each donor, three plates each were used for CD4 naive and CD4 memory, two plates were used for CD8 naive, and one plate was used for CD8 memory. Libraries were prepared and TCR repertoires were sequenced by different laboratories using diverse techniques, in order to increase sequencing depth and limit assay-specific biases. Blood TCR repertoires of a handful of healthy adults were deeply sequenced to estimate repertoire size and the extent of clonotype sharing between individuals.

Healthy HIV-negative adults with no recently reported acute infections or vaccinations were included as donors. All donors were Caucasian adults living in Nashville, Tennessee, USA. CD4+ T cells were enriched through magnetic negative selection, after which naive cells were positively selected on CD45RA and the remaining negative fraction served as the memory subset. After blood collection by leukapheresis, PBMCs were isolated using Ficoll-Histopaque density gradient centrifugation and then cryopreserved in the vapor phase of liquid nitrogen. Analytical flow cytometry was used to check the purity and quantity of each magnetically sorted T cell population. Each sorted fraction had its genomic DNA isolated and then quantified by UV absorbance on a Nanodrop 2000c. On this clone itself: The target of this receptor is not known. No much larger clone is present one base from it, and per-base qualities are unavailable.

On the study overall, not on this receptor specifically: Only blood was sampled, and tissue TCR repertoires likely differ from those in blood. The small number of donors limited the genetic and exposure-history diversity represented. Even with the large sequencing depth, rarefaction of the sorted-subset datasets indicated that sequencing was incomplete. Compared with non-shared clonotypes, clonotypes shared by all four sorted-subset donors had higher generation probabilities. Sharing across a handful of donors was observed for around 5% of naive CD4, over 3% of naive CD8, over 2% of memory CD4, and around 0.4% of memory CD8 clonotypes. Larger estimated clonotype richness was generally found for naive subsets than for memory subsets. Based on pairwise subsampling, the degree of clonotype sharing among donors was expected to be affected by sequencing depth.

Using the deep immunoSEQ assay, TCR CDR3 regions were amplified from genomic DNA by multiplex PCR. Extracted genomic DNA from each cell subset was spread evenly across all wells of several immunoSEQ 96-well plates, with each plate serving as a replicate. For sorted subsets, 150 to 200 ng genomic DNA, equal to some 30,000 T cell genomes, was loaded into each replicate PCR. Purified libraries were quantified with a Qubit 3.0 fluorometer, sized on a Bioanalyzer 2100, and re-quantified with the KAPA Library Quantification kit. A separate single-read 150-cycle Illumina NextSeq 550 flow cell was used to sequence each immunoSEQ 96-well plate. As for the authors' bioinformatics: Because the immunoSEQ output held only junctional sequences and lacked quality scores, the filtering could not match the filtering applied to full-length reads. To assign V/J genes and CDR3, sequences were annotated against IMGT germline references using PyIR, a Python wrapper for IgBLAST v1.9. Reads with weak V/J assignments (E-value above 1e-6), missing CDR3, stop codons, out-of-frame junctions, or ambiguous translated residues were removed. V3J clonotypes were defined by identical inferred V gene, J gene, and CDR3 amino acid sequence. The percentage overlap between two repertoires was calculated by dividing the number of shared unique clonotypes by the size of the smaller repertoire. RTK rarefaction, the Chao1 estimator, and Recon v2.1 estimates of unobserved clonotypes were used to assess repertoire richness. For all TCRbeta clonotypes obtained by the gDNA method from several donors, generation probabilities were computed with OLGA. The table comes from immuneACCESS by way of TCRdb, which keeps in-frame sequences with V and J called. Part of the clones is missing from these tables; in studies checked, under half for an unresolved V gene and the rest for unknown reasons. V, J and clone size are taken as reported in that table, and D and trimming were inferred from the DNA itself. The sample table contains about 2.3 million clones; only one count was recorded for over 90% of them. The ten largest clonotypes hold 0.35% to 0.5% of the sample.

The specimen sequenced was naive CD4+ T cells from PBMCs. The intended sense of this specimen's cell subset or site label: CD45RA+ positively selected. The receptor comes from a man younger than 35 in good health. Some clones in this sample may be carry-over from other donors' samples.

CDR3 sequence: CASSLVLAGGDEQFF. Here is the DNA: TGTGCCAGCAGCTTGGTCCTAGCGGGAGGGGATGAGCAGTTCTTC. This chain is built from TRBV5-4 and TRBJ2-1; 12 bases in the middle match TRBD2. Reading from cysteine to phenylalanine, the CDR3 counts 15 amino acids. Only the CDR3 region is kept as DNA, spanning 45 bases read in frame from base 1. CDR1 and CDR2 are read off the germline V gene (reference sequence) as SGHNT and YYREEE. V has 0 bases trimmed and J has 8 bases trimmed; junction bases matching no gene number 3.